Below, 15 T cell receptor beta chains from the same sample are listed, as sequenced in a study of memory CD4+ T cells and cytomegalovirus serostatus. Single viable CD3+CD4+CD8-CD45RO+ cells were sorted as the memory CD4+ T cells. TCRdb's copy holds only in-frame clones and misses some; the assay was immunoSEQ multiplex PCR. The sample carries tens of thousands of clones, approximately 79% recorded once. Sequencing used memory CD4+ T cells from blood. The receptors stem from an adult in good health and CMV-seronegative.

V and J are TRBV2 and TRBJ2-5; TRBD2 agrees at 13 bases. CDR3 length equals 14 residues. Trimming took 5 bases from V and 7 from J; bases not matched to a gene: 4. Germline loops: CDR1 SNHLY, CDR2 FYNNEI. CDR3 sequence (DNA): TGTGCCAGCAGTCAAAGGACTAGCGGGGGGACCCAGTACTTC. It translates to CASSQRTSGGTQYF. The full variable domain, completed using reference TRBV2 and TRBJ2-5, is EPEVTQTPSHQVTQMGQEVILRCVPISNHLYFYWYRQILGQKVEFLVSFYNNEISEKSEIFDDQFSVERPDGSNFTLKIRSTKLEDSAMYFCASSQRTSGGTQYFGPGTRLLVL.

The DNA of the CDR3 is TGTGCCTGGACTGAGACGCCCGCTAACTATGGCTACACCTTC. This gives the protein CAWTETPANYGYTF. The chain recombines TRBV30 with TRBJ1-2; unclear D gene. Trimming pared 4 bases from V and 0 bases from J, leaving 12 bases between. In germline, CDR1 is GTSNPN, CDR2 SVGIG (reference sequence). The length of the CDR3 is 14 residues.

This rearrangement joins TRBV27 to TRBJ2-7, with TRBD1 matching 8 bases. Germline V gene lookup returns CDR1 MNHEY and CDR2 SMNVEV (reference sequence). V lost 4 bases to trimming and J lost 4 bases; unmatched junction nucleotides: 9. This CDR3 spans 15 amino acids. CDR3 DNA: TGTGCCAGCAGTTCGTCCTACAGGGGGAGGTACGAGCAGTACTTC. Its protein product is CASSSSYRGRYEQYF.

This clone was recorded once. The J gene is TRBJ1-1, the V gene TRBV5-6; D is ambiguous. V was clipped by 6 bases and J by 2 bases, with 5 bases between them. This CDR3 spans 11 amino acids. CDR1 and CDR2 (germline): SGHDT, YYEEEE. The CDR3 here is CASIRNTEAFF. CDR3 DNA sequence: TGTGCCAGCATCAGAAACACTGAAGCTTTCTTT. Full variable domain (outside the CDR3, taken from reference TRBV5-6 and TRBJ1-1): DAGVTQSPTHLIKTRGQQVTLRCSPKSGHDTVSWYQQALGQGPQFIFQYYEEEERQRGNFPDRFSGHQFPNYSSELNVNALLLGDSALYLCASIRNTEAFFGQGTRLTVV.

This clone showed up just a few times. The chain employs TRBV4-1 and TRBJ1-2; 8 bases are shared with TRBD1. This CDR3 is built from 15 residues. CDR1 and CDR2 from the germline V gene are MGHRA and YSYEKL. V dropped 6 bases and J dropped 8; count of bases not matched to a gene: 14. The CDR3 is CASSPSPGGGRGYTF. The CDR3 DNA sequence: TGCGCCAGCAGTCCCTCCCCAGGGGGCGGTAGGGGCTACACCTTC.

V and J are TRBV14 and TRBJ1-2; 8 bases agree with TRBD1. The CDR3 sequence is 14 residues long. In germline, CDR1 is SGHDN, CDR2 FVKESK. Unmatched junction bases numbered 7, after V lost 4 bases and J lost 6 bases. DNA for the CDR3: TGTGCCAGCAGCCGCCCAGGGGGCTTAAATGGCTACACCTTC. As protein: CASSRPGGLNGYTF.

This chain links TRBV10-3 with TRBJ2-5, with a tentative D call TRBD2 (5 bases). This CDR3 contains 12 residues. The germline V and J ends were trimmed by 4 bases and 4 bases, with 7 bases remaining between them. Germline V CDR1 and CDR2: ENHRY, SYGVKD. This CDR3 is CAISGESETQYF. The CDR3 DNA follows: TGTGCCATCAGTGGGGAGTCAGAGACCCAGTACTTC.

This chain uses TRBV5-1 with TRBJ1-3; unclear D gene. The CDR3 sequence is 16 residues long. V was cut by 4 bases and J by 5 bases, with 19 bases left in between. Per the germline V gene, CDR1 is SGHRS and CDR2 is YFSETQ. CDR3 bases: TGCGCCAGCAGCGCGACTGAAAGTTTAGTCAGAAACACCATATATTTT. Protein: CASSATESLVRNTIYF.

The chain carries TRBV20-1 and TRBJ2-7; no clear D gene. The ends were cut back, 6 bases at V and 1 base at J, with 4 bases in the middle. From germline, CDR1 is DFQATT and CDR2 SNEGSKA (reference sequence). CDR3 size: 10 residues. CDR3 in amino acids: CSAQSYEQYF. CDR3 DNA sequence: TGCAGTGCACAGTCCTACGAGCAGTACTTC.

The chain employs TRBV4-1 and TRBJ1-3; D is unresolved. Germline V CDR1 and CDR2: MGHRA, YSYEKL. The V gene lost 4 bases and the J gene lost 0 bases, with 13 bases spanning the gap. The CDR3 runs 16 residues. DNA of the CDR3: TGCGCCAGCAGCCCGGTATCGGAGAGCTCTGGAAACACCATATATTTT. Its translation is CASSPVSESSGNTIYF.

This chain connects TRBV5-1 to TRBJ1-1; D might be TRBD1 (5 bases). CDR1 SGHRS and CDR2 YFSETQ come from the germline V gene. Trimming took off 6 bases at V and 5 bases at J, with 20 bases between the two ends. The CDR3 has 15 amino acids. The CDR3 coding sequence is TGCGCCAGCAAAACCCGTCGGGGGAGCGGGACTGAAGCTTTCTTT. Its protein product is CASKTRRGSGTEAFF. The full variable domain, with the rest looked up from reference TRBV5-1 and TRBJ1-1, is KAGVTQTPRYLIKTRGQQVTLSCSPISGHRSVSWYQQTPGQGLQFLFEYFSETQRNKGNFPGRFSGRQFSNSRSEMNVSTLELGDSALYLCASKTRRGSGTEAFFGQGTRLTVV.

The chain couples TRBV7-9 to TRBJ2-6, with D perhaps assigned TRBD1 or TRBD2 (5 bases each). The germline V gene has CDR1 SEHNR and CDR2 FQNEAQ (reference sequence). Between the trimmed V and J ends, which lost 4 bases and 0 bases, there was a span of 10 bases. This CDR3 spans 16 amino acids. The CDR3 sequence: CASSSGAFSGANVLTF. CDR3 sequence (DNA): TGTGCCAGCAGCTCCGGGGCCTTCTCTGGGGCCAACGTCCTGACTTTC.

The chain has TRBV30 and TRBJ1-1, with D tentatively TRBD1 (5 bases). From germline, CDR1 is GTSNPN and CDR2 SVGIG (reference sequence). The CDR3 covers 12 residues. V lost 2 bases and J 4 bases, leaving 8 bases between the germline ends. CDR3 loop: CAWSRGGTEAFF. The CDR3 nucleotides read TGTGCCTGGAGTCGTGGGGGCACTGAAGCTTTCTTT.

This rearrangement joins TRBV10-3 to TRBJ2-5, with 7 nucleotides matching TRBD1. Germline lookup yields CDR1 ENHRY and CDR2 SYGVKD. The CDR3 contains 14 residues. Losses at the gene ends were 4 bases for V and 5 bases for J; bases not matched to a gene: 7. The CDR3 sequence: CAISASTGVETQYF. Written as DNA, the CDR3 is TGTGCCATCAGTGCCTCCACAGGGGTGGAGACCCAGTACTTC.

The J gene is TRBJ2-1, the V gene TRBV5-1, with D tentatively TRBD1 (6 bases). Trimming pared 3 bases from V and 1 base from J, leaving 11 bases between. Germline V gene lookup returns CDR1 SGHRS and CDR2 YFSETQ. This CDR3 comprises 15 residues. The CDR3: CASSSSTGSYNEQFF. As DNA, the CDR3 is TGCGCCAGCAGCTCCTCCACAGGGTCCTACAATGAGCAGTTCTTC. Supplemented by reference TRBV5-1 and TRBJ2-1, the full variable domain reads KAGVTQTPRYLIKTRGQQVTLSCSPISGHRSVSWYQQTPGQGLQFLFEYFSETQRNKGNFPGRFSGRQFSNSRSEMNVSTLELGDSALYLCASSSSTGSYNEQFFGPGTRLTVL.